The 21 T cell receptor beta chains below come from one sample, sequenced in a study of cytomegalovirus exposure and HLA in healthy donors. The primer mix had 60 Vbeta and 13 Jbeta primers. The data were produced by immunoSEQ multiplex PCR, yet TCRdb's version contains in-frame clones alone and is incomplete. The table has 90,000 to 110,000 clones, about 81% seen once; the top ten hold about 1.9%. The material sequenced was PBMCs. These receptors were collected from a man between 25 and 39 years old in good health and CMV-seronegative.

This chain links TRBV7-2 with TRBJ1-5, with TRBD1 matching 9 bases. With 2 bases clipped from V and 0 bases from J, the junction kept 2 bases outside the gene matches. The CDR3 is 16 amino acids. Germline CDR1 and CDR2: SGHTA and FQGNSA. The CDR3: CASSLRTGVSNQPQHF. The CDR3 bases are TGTGCCAGCAGCTTACGGACAGGGGTTAGCAATCAGCCCCAGCATTTT.

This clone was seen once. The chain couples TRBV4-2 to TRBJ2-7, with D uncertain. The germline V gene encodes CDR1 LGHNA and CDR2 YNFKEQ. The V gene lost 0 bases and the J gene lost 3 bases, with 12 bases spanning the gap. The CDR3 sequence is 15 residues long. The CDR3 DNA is TGTGCCAGCAGCCAAGATTTGGGTAGCCACTACGAGCAGTACTTC. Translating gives CASSQDLGSHYEQYF.

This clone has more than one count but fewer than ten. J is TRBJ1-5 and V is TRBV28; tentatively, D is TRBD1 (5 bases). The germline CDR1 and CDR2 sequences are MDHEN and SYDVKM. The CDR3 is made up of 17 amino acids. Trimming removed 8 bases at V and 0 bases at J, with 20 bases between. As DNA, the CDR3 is TGTGCCAGCGATACAAACTGGGGGGGTACTAGCAATCAGCCCCAGCATTTT. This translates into CASDTNWGGTSNQPQHF. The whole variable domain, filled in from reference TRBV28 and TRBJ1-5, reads DVKVTQSSRYLVKRTGEKVFLECVQDMDHENMFWYRQDPGLGLRLIYFSYDVKMKEKGDIPEGYSVSREKKERFSLILESASTNQTSMYLCASDTNWGGTSNQPQHFGDGTRLSIL.

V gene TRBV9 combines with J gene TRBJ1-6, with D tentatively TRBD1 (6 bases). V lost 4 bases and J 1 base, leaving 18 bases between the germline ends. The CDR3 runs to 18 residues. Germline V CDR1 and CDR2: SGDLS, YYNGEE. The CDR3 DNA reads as TGTGCCAGCAGCCCTGGGGGGGGCCCCGGGTCCTATAATTCACCCCTCCACTTT. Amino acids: CASSPGGGPGSYNSPLHF.

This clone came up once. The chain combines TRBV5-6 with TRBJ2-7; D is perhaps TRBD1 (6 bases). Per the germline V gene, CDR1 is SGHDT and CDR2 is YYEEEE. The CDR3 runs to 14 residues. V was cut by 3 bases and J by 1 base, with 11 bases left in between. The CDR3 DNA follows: TGTGCCAGCAGCTACTATGACAGGTCCTACGAGCAGTACTTC. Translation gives CASSYYDRSYEQYF.

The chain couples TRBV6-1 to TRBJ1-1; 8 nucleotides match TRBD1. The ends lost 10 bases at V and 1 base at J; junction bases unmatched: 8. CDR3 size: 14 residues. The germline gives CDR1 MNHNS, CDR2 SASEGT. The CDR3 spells CATFTGTGNTEAFF. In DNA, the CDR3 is TGTGCCACCTTCACCGGGACAGGGAACACTGAAGCTTTCTTT.

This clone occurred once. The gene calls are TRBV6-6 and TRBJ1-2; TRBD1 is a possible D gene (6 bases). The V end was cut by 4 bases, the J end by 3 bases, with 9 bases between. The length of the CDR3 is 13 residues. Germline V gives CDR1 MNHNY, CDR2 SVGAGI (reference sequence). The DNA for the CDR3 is TGTGCCAGCAGTTCCGGACAGCACTATGGCTACACCTTC. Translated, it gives CASSSGQHYGYTF.

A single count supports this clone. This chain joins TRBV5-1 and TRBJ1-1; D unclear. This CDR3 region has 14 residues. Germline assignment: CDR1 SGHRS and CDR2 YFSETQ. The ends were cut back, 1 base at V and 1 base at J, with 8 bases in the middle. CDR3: CASSLFTENTEAFF. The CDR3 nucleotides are TGCGCCAGCAGCTTGTTTACAGAGAACACTGAAGCTTTCTTT. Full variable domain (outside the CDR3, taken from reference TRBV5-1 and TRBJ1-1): KAGVTQTPRYLIKTRGQQVTLSCSPISGHRSVSWYQQTPGQGLQFLFEYFSETQRNKGNFPGRFSGRQFSNSRSEMNVSTLELGDSALYLCASSLFTENTEAFFGQGTRLTVV.

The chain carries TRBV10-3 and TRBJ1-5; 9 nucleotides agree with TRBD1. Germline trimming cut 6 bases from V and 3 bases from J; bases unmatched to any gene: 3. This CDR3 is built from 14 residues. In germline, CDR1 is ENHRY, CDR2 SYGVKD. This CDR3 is CAIRAQGANQPQHF. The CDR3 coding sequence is TGTGCCATCAGAGCACAGGGGGCCAATCAGCCCCAGCATTTT.

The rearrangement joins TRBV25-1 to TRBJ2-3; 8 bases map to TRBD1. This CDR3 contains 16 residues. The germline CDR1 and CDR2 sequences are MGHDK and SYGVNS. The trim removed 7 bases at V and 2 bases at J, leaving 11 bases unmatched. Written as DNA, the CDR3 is TGTGCCAGCACCGGGACAGGCGCAGGCCCCACAGATACGCAGTATTTT. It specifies CASTGTGAGPTDTQYF. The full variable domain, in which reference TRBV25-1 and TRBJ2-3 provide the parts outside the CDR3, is EADIYQTPRYLVIGTGKKITLECSQTMGHDKMYWYQQDPGMELHLIHYSYGVNSTEKGDLSSESTVSRIRTEHFPLTLESARPSHTSQYLCASTGTGAGPTDTQYFGPGTRLTVL.

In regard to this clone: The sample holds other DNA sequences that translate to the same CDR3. The CDR3 coding sequence is TGCGCCAGCACCGAACAGGGGTACGAGCAGTACTTC. This codes for CASTEQGYEQYF. This chain uses TRBV5-1 with TRBJ2-7, with 7 nucleotides matching TRBD1. Trimming cost V 6 bases and J 4 bases; bases outside gene matches: 4. CDR1 SGHRS and CDR2 YFSETQ come from the germline V gene. The CDR3 runs to 12 residues.

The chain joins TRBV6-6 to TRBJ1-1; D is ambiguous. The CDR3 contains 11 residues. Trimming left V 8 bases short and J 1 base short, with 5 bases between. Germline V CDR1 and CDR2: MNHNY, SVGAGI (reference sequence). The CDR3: CASSENTEAFF. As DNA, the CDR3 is TGTGCCAGCTCAGAGAACACTGAAGCTTTCTTT.

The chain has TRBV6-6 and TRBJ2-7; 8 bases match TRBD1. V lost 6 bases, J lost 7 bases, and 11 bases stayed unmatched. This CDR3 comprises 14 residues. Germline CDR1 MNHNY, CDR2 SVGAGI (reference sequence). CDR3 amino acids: CASSRDRTSSEQYF. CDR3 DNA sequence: TGTGCCAGCAGCCGGGACAGGACTTCCTCGGAGCAGTACTTC.

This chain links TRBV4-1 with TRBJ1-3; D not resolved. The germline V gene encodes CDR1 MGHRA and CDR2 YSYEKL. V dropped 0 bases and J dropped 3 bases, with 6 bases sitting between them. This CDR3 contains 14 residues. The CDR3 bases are TGCGCCAGCAGCCAAGACCCCTTTGGAAACACCATATATTTT. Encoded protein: CASSQDPFGNTIYF.

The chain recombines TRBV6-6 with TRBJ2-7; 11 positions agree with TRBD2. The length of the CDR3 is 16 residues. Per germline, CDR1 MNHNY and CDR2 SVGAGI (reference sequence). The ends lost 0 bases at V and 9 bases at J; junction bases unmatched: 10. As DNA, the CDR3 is TGTGCCAGCAGTTACTCGTTCGTAGCGGGGGGGACGGGGCAGTACTTC. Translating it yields CASSYSFVAGGTGQYF.

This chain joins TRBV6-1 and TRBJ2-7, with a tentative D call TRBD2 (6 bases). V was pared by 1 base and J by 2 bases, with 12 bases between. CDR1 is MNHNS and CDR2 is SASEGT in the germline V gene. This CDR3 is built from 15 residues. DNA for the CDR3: TGTGCCAGCAGTGAAGTCGGGGGTGGGCCCTACGAGCAGTACTTC. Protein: CASSEVGGGPYEQYF.

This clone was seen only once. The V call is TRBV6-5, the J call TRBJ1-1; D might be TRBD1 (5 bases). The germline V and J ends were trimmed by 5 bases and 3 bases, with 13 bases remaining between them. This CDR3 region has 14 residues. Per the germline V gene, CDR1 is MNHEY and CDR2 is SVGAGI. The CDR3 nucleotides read TGTGCCAGCAGTCACGGGCAGGGTGACACTGAAGCTTTCTTT. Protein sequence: CASSHGQGDTEAFF.

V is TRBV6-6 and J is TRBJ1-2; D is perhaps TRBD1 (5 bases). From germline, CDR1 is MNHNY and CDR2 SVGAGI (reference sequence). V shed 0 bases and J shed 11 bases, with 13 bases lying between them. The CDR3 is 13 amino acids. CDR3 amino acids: CASSYSTEIGYTF. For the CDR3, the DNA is TGTGCCAGCAGTTACTCGACAGAGATAGGGTACACCTTC.

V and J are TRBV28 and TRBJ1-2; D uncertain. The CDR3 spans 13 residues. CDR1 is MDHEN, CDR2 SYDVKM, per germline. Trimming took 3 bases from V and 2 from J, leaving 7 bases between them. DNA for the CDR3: TGTGCCAGCAGTTTTAACAGCAACTATGGCTACACCTTC. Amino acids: CASSFNSNYGYTF.

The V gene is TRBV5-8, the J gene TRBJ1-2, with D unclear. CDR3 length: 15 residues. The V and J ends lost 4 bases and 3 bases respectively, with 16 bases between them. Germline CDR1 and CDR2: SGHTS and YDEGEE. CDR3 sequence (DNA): TGTGCCAGCAGCGTGGCAGCGGGCCTCTACTATGGCTACACCTTC. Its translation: CASSVAAGLYYGYTF.

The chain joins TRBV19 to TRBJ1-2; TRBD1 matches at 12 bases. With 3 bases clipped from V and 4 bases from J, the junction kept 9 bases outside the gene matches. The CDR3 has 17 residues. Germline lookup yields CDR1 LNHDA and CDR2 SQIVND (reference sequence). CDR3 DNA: TGTGCCAGTAGTATTGGAACTGGGACAGGGGGCGGCTATGGCTACACCTTC. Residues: CASSIGTGTGGGYGYTF. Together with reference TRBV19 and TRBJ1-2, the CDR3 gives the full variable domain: DGGITQSPKYLFRKEGQNVTLSCEQNLNHDAMYWYRQDPGQGLRLIYYSQIVNDFQKGDIAEGYSVSREKKESFPLTVTSAQKNPTAFYLCASSIGTGTGGGYGYTFGSGTRLTVV.